Following are 26 T cell receptor beta chains from one sample sequenced in a study of T cells after yellow fever vaccination. TCRdb analysed the 5' RACE reads with MiXCR anew, one entry per CDR3 protein. The sample lists about 630,000 distinct CDR3 sequences, over 9% occurring once. The material sequenced was PBMCs, taken on the day of the yellow fever booster vaccination. The receptor source for this set is a man between 25 and 39 years old who received the YFV17D yellow fever vaccine.

The chain recombines TRBV12-3 or TRBV12-4 with TRBJ1-5; D not resolved. The CDR3 has 15 amino acids. Between the trimmed V and J ends, which lost 6 bases and 4 bases, there was a span of 16 bases. CDR3 sequence reads: CASRFSLEANQPQHF. The DNA of the CDR3 is TGTGCCAGCAGATTTTCGCTAGAGGCAAATCAGCCCCAGCATTTT.

This clonotype was seen a few times. The CDR3, as DNA: TGCGCCAGCAGCCTTATGGGGACAGAGTTTGCACCCCTCCACTTT. Protein sequence: CASSLMGTEFAPLHF. This chain joins TRBV4-1 and TRBJ1-6, with 7 nucleotides matching TRBD1. After removal of 4 bases from V and 11 bases from J, the junction contained 11 bases not matched to a gene. CDR3 length: 15 amino acids. CDR1 is MGHRA and CDR2 is YSYEKL in the germline V gene.

CDR3 region: CASSIGLHNEQFF. The CDR3 DNA is TGTGCCAGTAGTATAGGTTTGCACAATGAGCAGTTCTTC. This chain uses TRBV19 with TRBJ2-1; D remains ambiguous. Germline CDR1 is LNHDA and CDR2 is SQIVND (reference sequence). With 1 base removed from V and 5 bases from J, the gap between germline ends came to 6 bases. This CDR3 is built from 13 residues.

This clonotype showed up just a few times. This chain uses TRBV6-1 with TRBJ2-7; D remains unclear. The CDR3 runs to 14 residues. V lost 6 bases and J 5 bases, leaving 17 bases between the germline ends. Per the germline V gene, CDR1 is MNHNS and CDR2 is SASEGT. In DNA, the CDR3 is TGTGCCAGCAGAAGGTCCAATACAGCCGACGAGCAGTACTTC. Translated: CASRRSNTADEQYF.

The gene calls are TRBV7-2 and TRBJ1-6; 10 bases map to TRBD1. The CDR3 has 17 amino acids. Germline V gene sequence: CDR1 SGHTA, CDR2 FQGNSA. V dropped 1 base and J dropped 7; count of bases not matched to a gene: 7. This chain's CDR3 is CASSLVGQGVMNSPLHF. The CDR3 coding sequence is TGTGCCAGCAGCTTAGTAGGACAGGGGGTTATGAATTCACCCCTCCACTTT. The full variable domain, its missing parts supplied by reference TRBV7-2 and TRBJ1-6, is GAGVSQSPSNKVTEKGKDVELRCDPISGHTALYWYRQSLGQGLEFLIYFQGNSAPDKSGLPSDRFSAERTGGSVSTLTIQRTQQEDSAVYLCASSLVGQGVMNSPLHFGNGTRLTVT.

This clonotype was recorded a few times. The rearrangement joins TRBV7-2 to TRBJ2-1, with 7 bases that match TRBD1. From germline, CDR1 is SGHTA and CDR2 FQGNSA. The CDR3 runs to 15 residues. With 1 base clipped from V and 7 bases from J, the junction kept 7 bases outside the gene matches. The CDR3 DNA follows: TGTGCCAGCAGCTTAGAAGGGGGCGAATGGAATGAGCAGTTCTTC. Its translation: CASSLEGGEWNEQFF. The entire variable domain, with the rest obtained from reference TRBV7-2 and TRBJ2-1, is as follows: GAGVSQSPSNKVTEKGKDVELRCDPISGHTALYWYRQSLGQGLEFLIYFQGNSAPDKSGLPSDRFSAERTGGSVSTLTIQRTQQEDSAVYLCASSLEGGEWNEQFFGPGTRLTVL.

The chain links TRBV19 to TRBJ2-7, with D possibly being TRBD1 or TRBD2 (5 bases each). From germline, CDR1 is LNHDA and CDR2 SQIVND (reference sequence). This CDR3 is 15 amino acids long. Trimming removed 3 bases from V and 0 bases from J, with 12 bases in between. The CDR3 nucleotides read TGTGCCAGTAGTATTGCTCCGGGACCCTCCTACGAGCAGTACTTC. Translated, it gives CASSIAPGPSYEQYF. The entire variable domain, with the rest obtained from reference TRBV19 and TRBJ2-7, is as follows: DGGITQSPKYLFRKEGQNVTLSCEQNLNHDAMYWYRQDPGQGLRLIYYSQIVNDFQKGDIAEGYSVSREKKESFPLTVTSAQKNPTAFYLCASSIAPGPSYEQYFGPGTRLTVT.

The chain joins TRBV5-4 to TRBJ2-5; 14 bases align to TRBD2. This CDR3 spans 17 amino acids. Germline V gene sequence: CDR1 SGHNT, CDR2 YYREEE (reference sequence). V lost 0 bases, J lost 5 bases, and 6 bases stayed unmatched. DNA of the CDR3: TGTGCCAGCAGCTTGGATGGACTAGCGGGAGGAGGGGAGACCCAGTACTTC. It is translated as CASSLDGLAGGGETQYF.

CDR3 amino acids: CASRWTIYNEQFF. The CDR3, as DNA: TGTGCCAGCAGATGGACCATCTACAATGAGCAGTTCTTC. V is TRBV28 and J is TRBJ2-1, with D hard to call. Germline assignment: CDR1 MDHEN and CDR2 SYDVKM. The CDR3 has 13 residues. Trimming stripped 6 bases from V and 3 bases from J, with 9 bases between.

In its sample, this clonotype was seen many times. The chain carries TRBV7-2 and TRBJ2-3; 10 bases align to TRBD2. The CDR3 length is 15 residues. The V gene end was trimmed by 4 bases and the J gene end by 6 bases; junction bases not matched to a gene: 7. CDR1 and CDR2 from the germline V gene are SGHTA and FQGNSA. Written as DNA, the CDR3 is TGTGCCAGCAGCTCCTTTAGCGGGAGGCTTGATACGCAGTATTTT. Its translation is CASSSFSGRLDTQYF.

This clonotype has more than one count but fewer than ten. This chain links TRBV29-1 with TRBJ2-1, with TRBD2 identical over 12 bases. The CDR3 loop spans 14 amino acids. Looked up from germline, CDR1 is SQVTM and CDR2 is ANQGSEA. Trimming cost V 4 bases and J 9 bases; bases outside gene matches: 7. The CDR3 spells CSVASLAGGGEQFF. CDR3 nucleotide sequence: TGCAGCGTTGCTTCACTAGCGGGAGGTGGTGAGCAGTTCTTC.

This clonotype appeared many times. The chain employs TRBV20-1 and TRBJ2-7; D not resolved. The ends were cut back, 4 bases at V and 4 bases at J, with 8 bases in the middle. The CDR3 runs to 11 residues. Germline CDR1 reads DFQATT; CDR2 reads SNEGSKA (reference sequence). The CDR3 spells CSATTGYEQYF. The CDR3 nucleotides read TGCAGTGCTACTACGGGTTACGAGCAGTACTTC.

The rearrangement joins TRBV29-1 to TRBJ2-7, with TRBD1 as a possible D gene (6 bases). Germline V CDR1 and CDR2: SQVTM, ANQGSEA. The V end lost 2 bases, the J end lost 2 bases, and 16 bases lay between the germline ends. This CDR3 contains 15 residues. The CDR3 DNA reads TGCAGCGTTGAAAGGAATGAGGCAGGGGCCTACGAGCAGTACTTC. Amino acid sequence: CSVERNEAGAYEQYF.

The J gene is TRBJ2-1, the V gene TRBV4-3; unclear D gene. V was cut by 5 bases and J by 4 bases, with 15 bases left in between. The CDR3 loop spans 15 amino acids. Germline V gives CDR1 LGHNA, CDR2 YSLEER. The CDR3 coding sequence is TGCGCCAGCAGCAAGCACAATCAGGCTTACAATGAGCAGTTCTTC. This translates into CASSKHNQAYNEQFF.

The V gene is TRBV7-2, the J gene TRBJ2-5; tentatively, D is TRBD2 (6 bases). This CDR3 has 14 amino acids. The V gene lost 5 bases and the J gene lost 5 bases, with 15 bases spanning the gap. The germline gives CDR1 SGHTA, CDR2 FQGNSA. The CDR3 DNA reads as TGTGCCAGCAGCACGGGGACTCCGGGGGAGACCCAGTACTTC. Residues: CASSTGTPGETQYF.

V is TRBV7-2 and J is TRBJ2-1; no clear D gene. The V gene's germline CDR1 is SGHTA and CDR2 FQGNSA. The CDR3 runs to 13 residues. Trimming stripped 8 bases from V and 7 bases from J, with 15 bases between. The CDR3: CASPPPGSNEQFF. CDR3 DNA: TGTGCCAGCCCCCCACCGGGTTCAAATGAGCAGTTCTTC.

The chain carries TRBV6-2 or TRBV6-3 and TRBJ2-7; TRBD2 matches at 8 bases. There are 18 residues in the CDR3. Per germline, CDR1 MNHEY and CDR2 SVGEGT. The J segment lost 3 bases and the V segment lost 2 bases, leaving 15 bases of the junction unmatched. CDR3 region: CASSYTLWASGSFYEQYF. In DNA, the CDR3 is TGTGCCAGCAGTTACACGCTGTGGGCAAGCGGGAGTTTCTACGAGCAGTACTTC.

This clonotype showed up just a few times. V gene TRBV29-1 combines with J gene TRBJ2-1; D is undetermined. The CDR3 totals 10 residues. Germline CDR1 is SQVTM and CDR2 is ANQGSEA. V lost 4 bases and J lost 10, with 8 bases in between. Here the CDR3 reads CSVGRAEQFF. In nucleotides, the CDR3 is TGCAGCGTTGGTCGCGCAGAGCAGTTCTTC.

This chain links TRBV5-1 with TRBJ2-7; 8 bases fit TRBD2. J lost 3 bases, V lost 5 bases, and 4 bases had no gene match. The CDR3 covers 13 residues. Germline V CDR1 and CDR2: SGHRS, YFSETQ. CDR3 DNA: TGCGCCAGCAGTAGCGGGAACGACTACGAGCAGTACTTC. It translates to CASSSGNDYEQYF.

The CDR3 reads CASSSYREETQYF. The CDR3 DNA reads as TGTGCCAGCAGCTCGTACAGGGAAGAGACCCAGTACTTC. V usage is TRBV7-2 and J usage is TRBJ2-5, with a weak D call TRBD1 (6 bases). V shed 4 bases and J shed 3 bases, with 9 bases lying between them. The germline V gene has CDR1 SGHTA and CDR2 FQGNSA. The CDR3 is 13 amino acids.

The chain combines TRBV10-3 with TRBJ2-5; D uncertain. Germline-derived CDR1 and CDR2 are ENHRY and SYGVKD. V was clipped by 8 bases and J by 0 bases, with 7 bases between them. The CDR3 extends over 12 amino acids. DNA for the CDR3: TGTGCCATCGCACTCAACCAAGAGACCCAGTACTTC. Its translation is CAIALNQETQYF.

This clonotype was seen more than once but under ten times. This sequence joins TRBV10-3 and TRBJ2-3, with TRBD2 matching over 9 bases. Germline CDR1 and CDR2: ENHRY and SYGVKD. The trim removed 4 bases at V and 2 bases at J, leaving 7 bases unmatched. This CDR3 is built from 16 residues. The CDR3 DNA is TGTGCCATCAGTGTGGGACTAGCTCGATTCACAGATACGCAGTATTTT. Its translation: CAISVGLARFTDTQYF.

As concerns this clonotype: A single base separates this from a much larger clone, so it may be a read error. The chain combines TRBV20-1 with TRBJ2-5; TRBD2 aligns across 8 bases. Trimming at V came to 3 bases and at J to 4 bases, leaving 7 bases not matched to a gene. CDR3 length: 14 residues. CDR1 and CDR2 from the germline V gene are DFQATT and SNEGSKA (reference sequence). The DNA for the CDR3 is TGCAGTGCTAGCGCCGGGACTAGTGGAGAGACCCAGTACTTC. Residues: CSASAGTSGETQYF.

This clonotype was seen a few times. This chain joins TRBV6-5 and TRBJ2-7; D not resolved. V lost 2 bases and J lost 2, with 10 bases in between. Germline CDR1 MNHEY, CDR2 SVGAGI. The CDR3 extends over 14 amino acids. CDR3 sequence: CASSYGPPAYEQYF. The CDR3, as DNA: TGTGCCAGCAGTTACGGCCCACCCGCCTACGAGCAGTACTTC.

This clonotype was counted a few times. The chain has TRBV20-1 and TRBJ2-4; 13 bases are a match to TRBD2. Germline trimming cut 5 bases from V and 7 bases from J; bases unmatched to any gene: 5. This CDR3 has 14 residues. Germline CDR1 and CDR2: DFQATT and SNEGSKA (reference sequence). The CDR3 reads CSAYGTSGKNIQYF. In DNA, the CDR3 is TGCAGTGCTTACGGGACTAGCGGGAAGAACATTCAGTACTTC.

This clonotype was counted only a few times. This chain joins TRBV5-1 and TRBJ2-5; the D call may be TRBD1 or TRBD2 (6 bases each). V was clipped by 3 bases and J by 5 bases, with 11 bases between them. This CDR3 is built from 13 residues. Germline values: CDR1 SGHRS, CDR2 YFSETQ. The CDR3 DNA is TGCGCCAGCAGCTCCAAGGGGGGTGAGACCCAGTACTTC. Translation: CASSSKGGETQYF.